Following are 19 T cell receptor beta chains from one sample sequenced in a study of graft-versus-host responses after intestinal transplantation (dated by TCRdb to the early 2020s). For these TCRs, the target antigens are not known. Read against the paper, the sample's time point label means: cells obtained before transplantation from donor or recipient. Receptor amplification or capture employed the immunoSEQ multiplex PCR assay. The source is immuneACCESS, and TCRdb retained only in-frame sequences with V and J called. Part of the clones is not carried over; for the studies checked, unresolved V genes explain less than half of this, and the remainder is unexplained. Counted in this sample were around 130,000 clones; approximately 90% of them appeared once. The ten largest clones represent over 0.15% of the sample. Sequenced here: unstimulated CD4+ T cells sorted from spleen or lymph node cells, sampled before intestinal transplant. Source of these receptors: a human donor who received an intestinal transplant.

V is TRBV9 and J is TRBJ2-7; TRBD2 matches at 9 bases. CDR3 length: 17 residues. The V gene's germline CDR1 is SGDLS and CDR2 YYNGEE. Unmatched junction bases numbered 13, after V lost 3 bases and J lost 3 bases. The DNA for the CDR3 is TGTGCCAGCAGCGCCACCTCCACCGTAGCGGGGGACTACGAGCAGTACTTC. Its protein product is CASSATSTVAGDYEQYF.

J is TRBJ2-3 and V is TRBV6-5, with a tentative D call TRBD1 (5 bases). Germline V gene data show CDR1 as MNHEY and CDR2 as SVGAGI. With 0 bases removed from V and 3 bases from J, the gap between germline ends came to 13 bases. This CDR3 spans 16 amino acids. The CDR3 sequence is CASSYSTQGSTDTQYF. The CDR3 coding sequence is TGTGCCAGCAGTTACTCGACTCAGGGTAGTACAGATACGCAGTATTTT.

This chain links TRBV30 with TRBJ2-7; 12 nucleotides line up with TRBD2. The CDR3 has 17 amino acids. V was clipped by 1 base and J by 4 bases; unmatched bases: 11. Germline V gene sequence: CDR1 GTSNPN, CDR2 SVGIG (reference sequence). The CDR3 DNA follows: TGTGCCTGGAGTGGGGGTCTAGCGGGGGGGTCTAAGTACGAGCAGTACTTC. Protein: CAWSGGLAGGSKYEQYF.

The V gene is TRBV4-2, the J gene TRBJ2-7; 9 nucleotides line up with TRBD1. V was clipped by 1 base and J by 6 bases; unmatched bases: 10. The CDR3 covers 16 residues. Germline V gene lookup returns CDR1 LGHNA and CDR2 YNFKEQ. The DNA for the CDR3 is TGTGCCAGCAGCCAAGGGACAGGGGTCTCCAATGTCGAGCAGTACTTC. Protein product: CASSQGTGVSNVEQYF.

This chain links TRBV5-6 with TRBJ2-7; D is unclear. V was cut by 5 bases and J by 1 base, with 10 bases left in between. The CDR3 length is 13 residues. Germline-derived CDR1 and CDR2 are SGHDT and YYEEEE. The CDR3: CASSLMRSYEQYF. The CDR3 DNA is TGTGCCAGCAGTTTAATGAGGTCCTACGAGCAGTACTTC. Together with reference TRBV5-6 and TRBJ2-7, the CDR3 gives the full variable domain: DAGVTQSPTHLIKTRGQQVTLRCSPKSGHDTVSWYQQALGQGPQFIFQYYEEEERQRGNFPDRFSGHQFPNYSSELNVNALLLGDSALYLCASSLMRSYEQYFGPGTRLTVT.

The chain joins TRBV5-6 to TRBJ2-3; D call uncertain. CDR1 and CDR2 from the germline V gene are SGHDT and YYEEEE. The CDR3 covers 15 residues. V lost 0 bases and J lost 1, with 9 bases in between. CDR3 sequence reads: CASSLALRGTDTQYF. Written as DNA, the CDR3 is TGTGCCAGCAGCTTGGCGCTTCGGGGCACAGATACGCAGTATTTT.

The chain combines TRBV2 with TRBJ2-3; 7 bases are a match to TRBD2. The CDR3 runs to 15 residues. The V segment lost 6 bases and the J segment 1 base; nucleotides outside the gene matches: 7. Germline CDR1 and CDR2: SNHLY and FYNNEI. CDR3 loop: CASRNRLAGTDTQYF. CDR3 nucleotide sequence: TGTGCCAGCAGGAACCGACTAGCTGGCACAGATACGCAGTATTTT.

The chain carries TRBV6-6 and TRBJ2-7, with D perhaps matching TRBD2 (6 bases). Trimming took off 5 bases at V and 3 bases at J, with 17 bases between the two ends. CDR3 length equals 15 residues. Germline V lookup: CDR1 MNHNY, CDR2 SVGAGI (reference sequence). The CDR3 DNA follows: TGTGCCAGCAGTGCCCCGCGGGACGGGGACTACGAGCAGTACTTC. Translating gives CASSAPRDGDYEQYF.

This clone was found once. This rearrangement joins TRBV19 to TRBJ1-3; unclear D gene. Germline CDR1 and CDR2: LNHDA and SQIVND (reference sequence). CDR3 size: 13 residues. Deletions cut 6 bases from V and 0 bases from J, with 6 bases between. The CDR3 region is CASRRSSGNTIYF. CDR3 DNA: TGTGCCAGTAGAAGGTCCTCTGGAAACACCATATATTTT.

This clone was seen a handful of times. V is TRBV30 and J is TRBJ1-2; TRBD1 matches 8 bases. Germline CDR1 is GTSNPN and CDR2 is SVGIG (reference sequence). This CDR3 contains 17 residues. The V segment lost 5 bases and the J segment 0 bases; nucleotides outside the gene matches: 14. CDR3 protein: CAWGRLGQEFSNYGYTF. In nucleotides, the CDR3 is TGTGCCTGGGGGCGGCTGGGACAGGAATTTTCTAACTATGGCTACACCTTC.

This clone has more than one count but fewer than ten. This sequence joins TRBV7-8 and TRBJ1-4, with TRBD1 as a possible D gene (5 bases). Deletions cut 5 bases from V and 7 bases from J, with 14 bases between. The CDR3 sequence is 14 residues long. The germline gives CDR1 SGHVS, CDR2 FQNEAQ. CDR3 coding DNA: TGTGCCAGCAGCGTCGGGACGTATTCTGAAAAACTGTTTTTT. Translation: CASSVGTYSEKLFF.

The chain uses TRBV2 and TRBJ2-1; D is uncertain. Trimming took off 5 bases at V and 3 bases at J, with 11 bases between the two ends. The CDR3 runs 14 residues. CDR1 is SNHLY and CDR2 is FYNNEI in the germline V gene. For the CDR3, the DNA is TGTGCCAGCAGTCCGGTCCATCTCTACAATGAGCAGTTCTTC. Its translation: CASSPVHLYNEQFF.

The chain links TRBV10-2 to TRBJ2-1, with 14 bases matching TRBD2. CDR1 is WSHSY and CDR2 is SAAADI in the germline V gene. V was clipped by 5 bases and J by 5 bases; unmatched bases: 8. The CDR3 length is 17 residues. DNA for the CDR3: TGCGCCAGCAGTTGGACTAGCGGGGGGCACCCCGACAATGAGCAGTTCTTC. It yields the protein CASSWTSGGHPDNEQFF.

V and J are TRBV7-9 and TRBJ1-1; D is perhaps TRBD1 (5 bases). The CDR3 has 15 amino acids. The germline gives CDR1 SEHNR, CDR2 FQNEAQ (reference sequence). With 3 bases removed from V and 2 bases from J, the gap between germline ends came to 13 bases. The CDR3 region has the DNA TGTGCCAGCAGCTTGTTTTTGGGGCAAAACACTGAAGCTTTCTTT. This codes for CASSLFLGQNTEAFF.

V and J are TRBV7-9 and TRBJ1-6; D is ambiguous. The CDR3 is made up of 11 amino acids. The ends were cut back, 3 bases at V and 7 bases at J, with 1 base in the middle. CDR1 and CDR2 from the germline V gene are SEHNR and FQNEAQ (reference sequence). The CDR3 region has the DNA TGTGCCAGCAGCTTGAATTCACCCCTCCACTTT. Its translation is CASSLNSPLHF. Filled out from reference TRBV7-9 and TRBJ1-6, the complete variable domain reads DTGVSQNPRHKITKRGQNVTFRCDPISEHNRLYWYRQTLGQGPEFLTYFQNEAQLEKSRLLSDRFSAERPKGSFSTLEIQRTEQGDSAMYLCASSLNSPLHFGNGTRLTVT.

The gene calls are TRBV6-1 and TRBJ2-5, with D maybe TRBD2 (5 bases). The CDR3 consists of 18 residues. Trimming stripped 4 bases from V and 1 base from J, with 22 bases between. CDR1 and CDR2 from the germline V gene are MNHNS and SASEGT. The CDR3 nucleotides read TGTGCCAGCAGTGTCATAACGGGAACTTGGGGTGTCCAAGAGACCCAGTACTTC. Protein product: CASSVITGTWGVQETQYF.

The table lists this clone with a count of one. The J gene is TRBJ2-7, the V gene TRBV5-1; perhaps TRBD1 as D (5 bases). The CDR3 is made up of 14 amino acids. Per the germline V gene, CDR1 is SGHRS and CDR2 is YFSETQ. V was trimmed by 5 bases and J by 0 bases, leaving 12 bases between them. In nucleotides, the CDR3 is TGCGCCAGCAGGTTACAGGTGAGCTCCTACGAGCAGTACTTC. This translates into CASRLQVSSYEQYF.

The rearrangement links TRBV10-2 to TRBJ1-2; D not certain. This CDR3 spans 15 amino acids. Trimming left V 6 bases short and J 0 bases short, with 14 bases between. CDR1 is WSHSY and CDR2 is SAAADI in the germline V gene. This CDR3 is CASSRRELANYGYTF. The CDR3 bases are TGCGCCAGCAGCCGACGTGAACTAGCTAACTATGGCTACACCTTC.

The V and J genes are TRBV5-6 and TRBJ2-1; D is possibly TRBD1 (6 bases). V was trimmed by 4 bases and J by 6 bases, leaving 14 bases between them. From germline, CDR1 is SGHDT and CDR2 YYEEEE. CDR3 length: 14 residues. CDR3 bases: TGTGCCAGCAGCCTTGCATCGGACAGCAATGAGCAGTTCTTC. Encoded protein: CASSLASDSNEQFF.